This TCR beta chain was profiled in a study of blood T cells in healthy people across ages. With a J-beta primer mix and a sample-barcoded 5' primer, a second PCR ran roughly 6 to 11 cycles. Each CDR3 protein gets one entry after TCRdb re-called the 5' RACE reads with MiXCR. The sample yields 650,000 to 950,000 distinct CDR3 sequences, about 42% seen once. The V end was cut by 6 bases, the J end by 6 bases, with 20 bases between. The CDR3 spans 16 residues. V gene TRBV12-3 or TRBV12-4 combines with J gene TRBJ2-2; unclear D gene. The clonotype originates from a man between 60 and 70 years old in good health. The sample was blood. For the CDR3, the DNA is TGTGCCAGCAGCCAAACTCCCTTGGGCCTTCCCGGGGAGCTGTTTTTT. It yields the protein CASSQTPLGLPGELFF.